These T cell receptor beta chains were read from a single sample in a study of T-cell reconstitution after alpha-beta-depleted transplantation in children. TCRdb itself ran the PCR reads through MiXCR, one entry per CDR3 protein. Of fewer than 250,000 distinct CDR3 sequences in the sample, approximately 15% were seen once. This sample comprised PBMCs, mostly from graft donor cells, obtained 360 days after TCRalphabeta/CD19-depleted stem cell transplant. All receptors derive from a male patient between 2 and 15 years old who had a stem cell transplant for acute lymphoblastic leukemia, so the T cells may come from the graft donor. Both conserved end residues are part of each CDR3. Fields, in order: J gene, V gene, clone size, D gene, CDR3 DNA, CDR3 protein. D genes are given only for firm matches. Some rows have no size entry. The others give once, few or many, or a class for an expanded clone.

>TRBJ1-2|TRBV6-5|few|TRBD1
TGTGCCAGCAGTTACTCGGCGACAGGGGCCTACACCTTC
CASSYSATGAYTF
>TRBJ1-2|TRBV11-2|.|.
TGTGCCAGCAGCTTAGGTTGCCCTGCAGGACGGTGCTATGGCTACACCTTC
CASSLGCPAGRCYGYTF
>TRBJ2-7|TRBV7-9|.|TRBD2
TGTGCCAGCAGCTTCTTTGAGCGGGACCTCTACGAGCAGTACTTC
CASSFFERDLYEQYF
>TRBJ2-1|TRBV10-1|few|TRBD2
TGCGCCAGCAGTGAGTCTCGGGGGGTCTCCTACAATGAGCAGTTCTTC
CASSESRGVSYNEQFF
>TRBJ2-2|TRBV15|many|TRBD2
TGTGCCACCAGCAGTACCCGGGGACTAGCGGACACCGGGGAGCTGTTTTTT
CATSSTRGLADTGELFF
>TRBJ2-7|TRBV15|.|.
TGTGCCACCAGCAGAGATCGTGCCGGGGCCCGTGAGCAGTACTTC
CATSRDRAGAREQYF
>TRBJ2-7|TRBV7-2|.|.
TGTGCCAGCAGCTCCTACGACCTAGGGGGGGGGCCAGGGCAGTACTTC
CASSSYDLGGGPGQYF
>TRBJ1-2|TRBV12-3/TRBV12-4|few|.
TGTGCCAGCAGTTACCAGAAGGGGAGCCCCTATGGCTACACCTTC
CASSYQKGSPYGYTF
>TRBJ1-2|TRBV10-3|.|.
TGTGCCATCAGGGAGAACAATGGCTACACCTTC
CAIRENNGYTF
>TRBJ2-2|TRBV12-3/TRBV12-4|few|TRBD1
TGTGCCAGCAGGGACAGGAGTTACACCGGGGAGCTGTTTTTT
CASRDRSYTGELFF
>TRBJ2-3|TRBV7-2|many|TRBD1
TGTGCCAGCAGCCCGACAGGGCTCCGAGGGGATACGCAGTATTTT
CASSPTGLRGDTQYF
>TRBJ2-1|TRBV5-6|many|TRBD2
TGTGCCAGCAGCTTGTCTGGCGGGAGCCAAGAGCAGTTCTTC
CASSLSGGSQEQFF
>TRBJ2-7|TRBV21-1|.|.
TGTGCCAGGACGGGGGCTGGAGATCCGTACGAGCAGTACTTC
CARTGAGDPYEQYF
>TRBJ1-4|TRBV5-1|few|.
TGCGCCAGCAGCTCTGGACTGGGATCAACTAATGAAAAACTGTTTTTT
CASSSGLGSTNEKLFF
>TRBJ2-5|TRBV20-1|few|TRBD2
TGCAGTGCTACCCGACTAGCGGGGGGAGCAGAGACCCAGTACTTC
CSATRLAGGAETQYF
>TRBJ2-2|TRBV3-1|.|.
TGTGCCAGCAGCCTAAGTGGTGGACGAGCACCCGGGGAGCTGTTTTTT
CASSLSGGRAPGELFF
>TRBJ2-1|TRBV5-1|many|.
TGCGCCAGCAGCCCCCGGGGTGGGAATGAGCAGTTCTTC
CASSPRGGNEQFF
>TRBJ1-3|TRBV7-9|.|.
TGTGCCAGCAGCTTACCCCTATTAGGAAACACCATATATTTT
CASSLPLLGNTIYF
>TRBJ2-4|TRBV29-1|.|.
TGCAGCGTTGCCCTTGACATTCAGTACTTC
CSVALDIQYF
>TRBJ1-5|TRBV4-2|.|TRBD1
TGTGCCAGCAGCCAAGATTGGGGACAGGGGACTTATCAGCCCCAGCATTTT
CASSQDWGQGTYQPQHF
>TRBJ2-7|TRBV7-6|few|.
TGTGCCAGCAGCTTAGACCCTACGCCCTACGAGCAGTACTTC
CASSLDPTPYEQYF
>TRBJ2-1|TRBV2|many|TRBD2
TGTGCCAGCAGAGAGACTAGCGGGGGATACAATGAGCAGTTCTTC
CASRETSGGYNEQFF
>TRBJ1-6|TRBV25-1|.|.
TGTGCCAGCAGGGGGACTGGGTTAGGTTCACCCCTCCACTTT
CASRGTGLGSPLHF
>TRBJ1-2|TRBV7-2|.|TRBD1
TGTGCCAGCAGCTTTCGGACAGGGGGCGAAATAGGCTATGGCTACACCTTC
CASSFRTGGEIGYGYTF
>TRBJ2-7|TRBV2|.|TRBD2
TGTGCCATCCTGGGACTAGCGGGGAACAACGAGCAGTACTTC
CAILGLAGNNEQYF
>TRBJ2-1|TRBV19|few|.
TGTGCCAGTAGTATTTTGGGGAGCTCCTACAATGAGCAGTTCTTC
CASSILGSSYNEQFF
>TRBJ1-5|TRBV6-2/TRBV6-3|few|TRBD1
TGTGCCAGCAGTCCGCGACAGGGGGCGAGCAATCAGCCCCAGCATTTT
CASSPRQGASNQPQHF
>TRBJ2-2|TRBV2|many|.
TGTGCCAGCAGTAGATCCAAGGCCGGGGAGCTGTTTTTT
CASSRSKAGELFF
>TRBJ1-4|TRBV7-9|few|.
TGTGCCAGCAGCTCCAGACCGGGAGTAAGGGAAAAACTGTTTTTT
CASSSRPGVREKLFF
>TRBJ1-3|TRBV10-2|few|.
TGCGCCAGCAGTGACCGACACCTCTCTGGAAACACCATATATTTT
CASSDRHLSGNTIYF
>TRBJ1-4|TRBV2|.|.
TGTGCCAGCAGTGAGGGCAGACGGGTTAATGAAAAACTGTTTTTT
CASSEGRRVNEKLFF
>TRBJ1-2|TRBV18|many|.
TGTGCCAGCTCCCTTCAGAGAGCTAACTATGGCTACACCTTC
CASSLQRANYGYTF
>TRBJ2-3|TRBV20-1|many|TRBD2
TGCAGTGCTAGAGATCCTAGCGGGCCAGATACGCAGTATTTT
CSARDPSGPDTQYF
>TRBJ2-7|TRBV27|.|TRBD1
TGTGCCAGCAGTCGAAACAGGGGTCCCTACGAGCAGTACTTC
CASSRNRGPYEQYF
>TRBJ1-5|TRBV18|.|.
TGTGCCAGCTCACCACAGGACAGAAATCAGCCCCAGCATTTT
CASSPQDRNQPQHF
>TRBJ2-6|TRBV7-8|.|.
TGTGCCACGAGTAGAATCCCTGGGGCCAACGTCCTGACTTTC
CATSRIPGANVLTF
>TRBJ1-4|TRBV4-3|few|TRBD1
TGCGCCAGCAGCCAAGGGACAGGGGTCAATGAAAAACTGTTTTTT
CASSQGTGVNEKLFF
>TRBJ2-7|TRBV7-9|few|TRBD2
TGTGCCAGCAGCTTAGGGGCTAGCGGACCAGTTGAGGAGTACTTC
CASSLGASGPVEEYF
>TRBJ2-1|TRBV6-4|.|TRBD1
TGTGCCAGCAGTACGACAGGGGGCGTTTCTAATGAGCAGTTCTTC
CASSTTGGVSNEQFF
>TRBJ2-7|TRBV6-2/TRBV6-3|many|.
TGTGCCAGCAGCCTATCCAGGGAGCAGTACTTC
CASSLSREQYF
>TRBJ1-1|TRBV11-2|few|.
TGTGCCAGCAGCCAGCCCGGGGGAAAAGCTTTCTTT
CASSQPGGKAFF
>TRBJ2-1|TRBV5-1|.|TRBD1
TGCGCCAGCAGCGCAGGGACAGGATCCTACAATGAGCAGTTCTTC
CASSAGTGSYNEQFF
>TRBJ2-6|TRBV5-6|.|.
TGTGGCGCCCCTGGGGCCAACGTCCTGACTTTC
CGAPGANVLTF
>TRBJ2-7|TRBV12-3/TRBV12-4|many|.
TGTGCCAGCAGTTTTGCGTCGAGGGGGCAGTACTTC
CASSFASRGQYF
>TRBJ2-7|TRBV7-2|many|.
TGTGCCAGCAGCTTAGCCGCGGGACCAGGGTACGAGCAGTACTTC
CASSLAAGPGYEQYF
>TRBJ2-1|TRBV27|.|TRBD1
TGTGCCACCCGAACAGGGGAAGCTTACAATGAGCAGTTCTTC
CATRTGEAYNEQFF
>TRBJ2-7|TRBV7-9|.|TRBD2
TGTGCCAGCAGCTTAACTAGCGGGGGGTCAGGCTCCTACGAGCAGTACTTC
CASSLTSGGSGSYEQYF
>TRBJ2-3|TRBV6-2/TRBV6-3|.|.
TGTGCCAGCAGTTACCTGCGACAGGAAAAGTATTTT
CASSYLRQEKYF
>TRBJ2-3|TRBV4-2|few|.
TGTGCCAGCAGCCAGGACCTTCAGGGGTTCGGATTAGATACGCAGTATTTT
CASSQDLQGFGLDTQYF
>TRBJ2-7|TRBV6-5|.|TRBD2
TGTGCCAGCAGTTATGGGGCTAGCGGGGGCTACGAGCAGTACTTC
CASSYGASGGYEQYF